This is a list of T cell receptor beta chains from one sample in a study of Ad26.COV2.S vaccination and SARS-CoV-2 variants. Generated by immunoSEQ multiplex PCR, the TCRdb table keeps only in-frame clones and is missing some. The sample contains fewer than 400,000 clones, approximately 90% of which appear only once. The sequenced sample was peripheral blood, obtained in a trial of Ad26.COV2.S vaccine versus placebo. The receptors originated from a person between 18 and 65 years old who received the Ad26.COV2.S COVID-19 vaccine or a placebo. The CDR3 runs from the conserved cysteine through the conserved F or W. Each record gives: J gene, clone size, V gene, CDR3 protein. Size is stated for part of the rows, as once, few or many counts, or as a class when the clone is expanded.

j_call: TRBJ1-2; clone_size: -; v_call: TRBV10-3; cdr3_aa: CAIGEEGALYGYTF
j_call: TRBJ1-2; clone_size: few; v_call: TRBV5-1; cdr3_aa: CASSPSTQGSGYTF
j_call: TRBJ2-3; clone_size: -; v_call: TRBV5-1; cdr3_aa: CASSWDPGNPTDTQYF
j_call: TRBJ2-1; clone_size: -; v_call: TRBV11-2; cdr3_aa: CASSFPSGALYNEQFF
j_call: TRBJ2-5; clone_size: -; v_call: TRBV9; cdr3_aa: CASSQIQGAGETQYF
j_call: TRBJ1-2; clone_size: once; v_call: TRBV5-5; cdr3_aa: CASSLLDRGSGYTF
j_call: TRBJ2-1; clone_size: -; v_call: TRBV10-3; cdr3_aa: CAIRSGTRGNEQFF
j_call: TRBJ1-1; clone_size: -; v_call: TRBV6-1; cdr3_aa: CASSENRRGTEAFF
j_call: TRBJ1-5; clone_size: -; v_call: TRBV7-9; cdr3_aa: CASSSDRSNQPQHF
j_call: TRBJ1-5; clone_size: -; v_call: TRBV19; cdr3_aa: CASSRQGSNQPQHF
j_call: TRBJ2-7; clone_size: -; v_call: TRBV5-1; cdr3_aa: CASSYRSSGAYEQYF
j_call: TRBJ1-1; clone_size: -; v_call: TRBV30; cdr3_aa: CAWILQGVVTEAFF
j_call: TRBJ1-1; clone_size: -; v_call: TRBV5-6; cdr3_aa: CASSLEGNTEAFF
j_call: TRBJ1-2; clone_size: once; v_call: TRBV7-9; cdr3_aa: CASSPNMNNYGYTF
j_call: TRBJ2-2; clone_size: -; v_call: TRBV4-1; cdr3_aa: CASSQRGQPNTGELFF
j_call: TRBJ2-5; clone_size: -; v_call: TRBV5-1; cdr3_aa: CASSSLGQQETQYF
j_call: TRBJ1-2; clone_size: -; v_call: TRBV4-1; cdr3_aa: CASSQATGFAGYTF
j_call: TRBJ1-1; clone_size: -; v_call: TRBV11-2; cdr3_aa: CASSFRGAWSNTEAFF
j_call: TRBJ1-5; clone_size: few; v_call: TRBV6-5; cdr3_aa: CASRPGGYSNQPQHF
j_call: TRBJ2-1; clone_size: once; v_call: TRBV2; cdr3_aa: CASSFSRINEQFF
j_call: TRBJ2-3; clone_size: once; v_call: TRBV5-1; cdr3_aa: CASSPLSSTDTQYF
j_call: TRBJ2-1; clone_size: -; v_call: TRBV9; cdr3_aa: CASSEGGALYNEQFF
j_call: TRBJ2-1; clone_size: -; v_call: TRBV7-2; cdr3_aa: CASLSASSYNEQFF
j_call: TRBJ2-3; clone_size: -; v_call: TRBV12-5; cdr3_aa: CASTLSGEDSDTQYF
j_call: TRBJ2-5; clone_size: -; v_call: TRBV4-1; cdr3_aa: CASSQEDGETQYF
j_call: TRBJ2-2; clone_size: -; v_call: TRBV6-5; cdr3_aa: CASQRSSTGELFF
j_call: TRBJ2-2; clone_size: -; v_call: TRBV29-1; cdr3_aa: CSVEVGTGPLGGELFF
j_call: TRBJ2-2; clone_size: once; v_call: TRBV5-5; cdr3_aa: CASSLMVSTGELFF
j_call: TRBJ2-2; clone_size: -; v_call: TRBV5-4; cdr3_aa: CASSSRDRGTGELFF
j_call: TRBJ1-2; clone_size: once; v_call: TRBV7-8; cdr3_aa: CASSKGQVLYGYTF
j_call: TRBJ2-5; clone_size: -; v_call: TRBV2; cdr3_aa: CASSDGAGARGETQYF
j_call: TRBJ1-1; clone_size: -; v_call: TRBV6-5; cdr3_aa: CASSYLGDKAFF
j_call: TRBJ1-1; clone_size: once; v_call: TRBV5-1; cdr3_aa: CASSLGDRHTEAFF
j_call: TRBJ2-2; clone_size: -; v_call: TRBV4-1; cdr3_aa: CASSQRTGTSGFTGELFF
j_call: TRBJ2-5; clone_size: once; v_call: TRBV5-6; cdr3_aa: CASSFVDRSSGETQYF
j_call: TRBJ1-2; clone_size: -; v_call: TRBV14; cdr3_aa: CASSQPLGGYTF
j_call: TRBJ2-1; clone_size: -; v_call: TRBV7-2; cdr3_aa: CASSPFGFGTGLNEQFF
j_call: TRBJ2-6; clone_size: -; v_call: TRBV9; cdr3_aa: CASSARPGTGYGANVLTF
j_call: TRBJ1-1; clone_size: -; v_call: TRBV12-3/TRBV12-4; cdr3_aa: CASSQTTGSEAFF
j_call: TRBJ2-1; clone_size: -; v_call: TRBV5-4; cdr3_aa: CASSLDAGGRPNEQFF
j_call: TRBJ1-3; clone_size: -; v_call: TRBV18; cdr3_aa: CASSPQDFSGNTIYF
j_call: TRBJ2-5; clone_size: -; v_call: TRBV6-5; cdr3_aa: CASSPRGGQVKTQYF
j_call: TRBJ2-1; clone_size: -; v_call: TRBV30; cdr3_aa: CAWSTSAGSEQFF
j_call: TRBJ1-5; clone_size: -; v_call: TRBV27; cdr3_aa: CASSLQGGISNQPQHF
j_call: TRBJ1-5; clone_size: -; v_call: TRBV4-1; cdr3_aa: CASSQAVEVNQPQHF
j_call: TRBJ1-2; clone_size: -; v_call: TRBV5-6; cdr3_aa: CASSLVGTGGYTF
j_call: TRBJ2-7; clone_size: -; v_call: TRBV3-1/TRBV3-2; cdr3_aa: CASSQGIRTTAYEQYF
j_call: TRBJ1-1; clone_size: once; v_call: TRBV10-3; cdr3_aa: CAISDRGQNTEAFF
j_call: TRBJ2-2; clone_size: -; v_call: TRBV12-3/TRBV12-4; cdr3_aa: CASSNTGELFF
j_call: TRBJ1-3; clone_size: -; v_call: TRBV19; cdr3_aa: CASSKKNSGNTIYF
j_call: TRBJ2-3; clone_size: -; v_call: TRBV5-8; cdr3_aa: CASSLWDRRVTDTQYF
j_call: TRBJ1-1; clone_size: -; v_call: TRBV25-1; cdr3_aa: CASSESGGGTEAFF
j_call: TRBJ1-1; clone_size: -; v_call: TRBV6-5; cdr3_aa: CASNLPGRENTEAFF
j_call: TRBJ2-1; clone_size: -; v_call: TRBV4-1; cdr3_aa: CASSRGYEQFF
j_call: TRBJ1-1; clone_size: -; v_call: TRBV11-1; cdr3_aa: CASSLEENTEAFF